A selection of T cell receptor beta chains follows, all from one sample in a study of blood T cell repertoires in COVID-19. The assay was immunoSEQ multiplex PCR, and TCRdb's table has in-frame clones only and misses some. The sample yields around 180,000 clones, 87% seen once. Sequencing was done on a sample of peripheral blood. The receptors originated from a man aged 35 to 55 with active or convalescent COVID-19. Each CDR3 is given without its conserved first and last residue. Each record gives: V gene, D gene, CDR3 protein. A D gene is named only where the DNA matches it firmly.

v_call: TRBV27; d_call: .; cdr3_aa: ASSQGFGTEAF
v_call: TRBV9; d_call: .; cdr3_aa: ASSVDPQGNTGELF
v_call: TRBV18; d_call: .; cdr3_aa: ASSQKRQTNTGELF
v_call: TRBV15; d_call: .; cdr3_aa: ATSSTASPLH
v_call: TRBV12-3/TRBV12-4; d_call: .; cdr3_aa: ASSLSEKLF
v_call: TRBV5-1; d_call: TRBD1; cdr3_aa: ASRVSTGSNIQY
v_call: TRBV7-8; d_call: .; cdr3_aa: ASSLVNPTPYEQY
v_call: TRBV19; d_call: TRBD1; cdr3_aa: ASTRDRGDGGYT
v_call: TRBV6-2/TRBV6-3; d_call: TRBD1; cdr3_aa: ASSWGTGGSRNQPQH
v_call: TRBV5-8; d_call: TRBD1; cdr3_aa: ASSKTLGGQNEKLF
v_call: TRBV6-5; d_call: .; cdr3_aa: ASSPRGAPQNEQF
v_call: TRBV10-3; d_call: .; cdr3_aa: AISDTREGYT
v_call: TRBV7-9; d_call: .; cdr3_aa: ASSYFPRDIQETQY
v_call: TRBV28; d_call: TRBD1; cdr3_aa: ASTTPGQADPRTN
v_call: TRBV5-4; d_call: .; cdr3_aa: ASSLGGQMNTEAF
v_call: TRBV21-1; d_call: .; cdr3_aa: ASSTGPNQPQH
v_call: TRBV7-2; d_call: .; cdr3_aa: ASSLGQQETQY
v_call: TRBV6-4; d_call: .; cdr3_aa: ASSDSTNQETQY
v_call: TRBV7-9; d_call: .; cdr3_aa: ASSFGRENTEAF
v_call: TRBV11-2; d_call: .; cdr3_aa: ASSPLTGNTIY
v_call: TRBV15; d_call: TRBD1; cdr3_aa: ATSDPGQAGLNTGELF
v_call: TRBV4-1; d_call: TRBD1; cdr3_aa: ASSQIGQGRYGYT
v_call: TRBV12-5; d_call: TRBD1; cdr3_aa: ASGLPRGTGDEKLF
v_call: TRBV6-5; d_call: .; cdr3_aa: ASRGPSNYGYT
v_call: TRBV14; d_call: TRBD1; cdr3_aa: ASSLPGTGYNGYT
v_call: TRBV19; d_call: .; cdr3_aa: ASSVQVPGELF
v_call: TRBV7-9; d_call: .; cdr3_aa: ASSPRLANSPLH
v_call: TRBV4-2; d_call: .; cdr3_aa: ASSRPGGSQY
v_call: TRBV5-5; d_call: .; cdr3_aa: ASSLRDYGYT
v_call: TRBV5-1; d_call: TRBD2; cdr3_aa: ASSENLAGSGEQF
v_call: TRBV30; d_call: .; cdr3_aa: AWSAGRGAGNTIY